Listed below are T cell receptor beta chains from one sample, sequenced in a study of patients and donors after allogeneic stem cell transplantation. Each CDR3 protein gets one entry after TCRdb re-called the RT-PCR reads with MiXCR. There are fewer than 30,000 distinct CDR3 sequences in the sample; around 40% occur only once, and over 70% lies in the top ten. Sequencing used blood, either unsorted or a sorted T cell fraction (not recorded which). The receptors originated from a human donor who was either an allogeneic HSCT recipient or a stem cell or donor lymphocyte infusion donor (not recorded which). It is not recorded whose cells these are; they may come from a transplant donor. CDR3s include the opening cysteine and the closing phenylalanine or tryptophan. A D gene is named only where the DNA matches it firmly. Rows may omit the clone size; those that give it use once, few, many or a size class.

J: TRBJ1-2
D: NA
V: TRBV20-1
size: NA
DNA: TGCAGTGCTACCGGACAGAACTATGGCTACACCTTC
CDR3: CSATGQNYGYTF

J: TRBJ2-2
D: NA
V: TRBV5-1
size: NA
DNA: TGCGCCAGCAGCTTGGCCTGGAGGCCCCGAGGAGCCGGGGAGCTGTTTTTT
CDR3: CASSLAWRPRGAGELFF

J: TRBJ2-5
D: TRBD2
V: TRBV10-3
size: NA
DNA: TGTGCCATCAGTGTAGGTGCACTAGCGTCGGAGACCCAGTACTTC
CDR3: CAISVGALASETQYF

J: TRBJ1-1
D: NA
V: TRBV7-2
size: NA
DNA: TGTGCCAGCAGCTTAGTACAGGGGAACACTGAAGCTTTCTTT
CDR3: CASSLVQGNTEAFF

J: TRBJ1-5
D: NA
V: TRBV6-1
size: NA
DNA: TGTGCCAGCAGTGTGCGGGAGGGTCAGCCCCAGCATTTT
CDR3: CASSVREGQPQHF

J: TRBJ2-7
D: NA
V: TRBV5-1
size: few
DNA: TGCGCCAGCAGCTTGGATGGAGGGTCCTACGAGCAGTACTTC
CDR3: CASSLDGGSYEQYF

J: TRBJ1-1
D: NA
V: TRBV4-1
size: NA
DNA: TGCGCCAGCAGCCTCATGGGCGGAATAGGCGGGGGCACTGAAGCTTTCTTT
CDR3: CASSLMGGIGGGTEAFF

J: TRBJ2-3
D: TRBD1
V: TRBV11-2
size: NA
DNA: TGTGCCAGCAGCTTTTGGGACAGCAACACAGATACGCAGTATTTT
CDR3: CASSFWDSNTDTQYF

J: TRBJ2-5
D: TRBD1
V: TRBV4-2
size: NA
DNA: TGTGCCAGCAGCCAAGGGACAGGGATCCAAGAGACCCAGTACTTC
CDR3: CASSQGTGIQETQYF

J: TRBJ2-7
D: NA
V: TRBV27
size: NA
DNA: TGTGCCAGCAGACCCGCAAGGGGGAGGCAGTACTTC
CDR3: CASRPARGRQYF

J: TRBJ1-2
D: NA
V: TRBV12-3/TRBV12-4
size: few
DNA: TGTGCCAGCAGTGAGGACCGCTCAGCTAACTATGGCTACACCTTC
CDR3: CASSEDRSANYGYTF

J: TRBJ1-4
D: NA
V: TRBV5-1
size: few
DNA: TGCGCCAGCAGCTTGGTGGGAAATGAAAAACTGTTTTTT
CDR3: CASSLVGNEKLFF

J: TRBJ1-4
D: NA
V: TRBV12-3/TRBV12-4
size: NA
DNA: TGTGCCAGCAGCCCTCTACGGGGAAGAAAACTGTTTTTT
CDR3: CASSPLRGRKLFF

J: TRBJ2-1
D: TRBD2
V: TRBV20-1
size: NA
DNA: TGCAGTGCTAGGGAGCACACGAGCGGGAGACGGTTCTTC
CDR3: CSAREHTSGRRFF

J: TRBJ1-4
D: NA
V: TRBV6-6
size: few
DNA: TGTGCCAGCAGGGACGGGCACCCTAATGAAAAACTGTTTTTT
CDR3: CASRDGHPNEKLFF

J: TRBJ2-2
D: TRBD1
V: TRBV12-3/TRBV12-4
size: NA
DNA: TGTGCCAGCAGCTCTAGGACCGGGACAGGGGGCACCGGGGAGCTGTTTTTT
CDR3: CASSSRTGTGGTGELFF

J: TRBJ2-4
D: TRBD2
V: TRBV24-1
size: few
DNA: TGTGCCACCAGTGACCCCAGCGGGGGAAAAAACATTCAGTACTTC
CDR3: CATSDPSGGKNIQYF

J: TRBJ2-1
D: NA
V: TRBV7-9
size: NA
DNA: TGTGCCAGCAGCTTAGCGCTACGGGGCAATGAGCAGTTCTTC
CDR3: CASSLALRGNEQFF

J: TRBJ1-6
D: NA
V: TRBV6-5
size: NA
DNA: TGTGCCAGCAGTTACCTGTATAATTCACCCCTCCACTTT
CDR3: CASSYLYNSPLHF

J: TRBJ1-1
D: TRBD1
V: TRBV23-1
size: few
DNA: TGCGCCAGCAGCCCCTGGGGGACAGGGGAGACTGAAGCTTTCTTT
CDR3: CASSPWGTGETEAFF

J: TRBJ1-2
D: NA
V: TRBV12-3/TRBV12-4
size: few
DNA: TGTGCCAGCAGTCGATTAGCCGCCGGGCTTCTTAACTATGGCTACACCTTC
CDR3: CASSRLAAGLLNYGYTF

J: TRBJ1-5
D: NA
V: TRBV2
size: few
DNA: TGTGCCAGCAGCCCCGAAGGGCAGACTTATCAGCCCCAGCATTTT
CDR3: CASSPEGQTYQPQHF

J: TRBJ1-2
D: NA
V: TRBV6-5
size: NA
DNA: TGTGCCAGCAGGGACCCGACAATCGGGAACTATGGCTACACCTTC
CDR3: CASRDPTIGNYGYTF

J: TRBJ1-4
D: TRBD1
V: TRBV6-5
size: NA
DNA: TGTGCCAGTTCCGGGACAGCCGAAAAACTGTTTTTT
CDR3: CASSGTAEKLFF

J: TRBJ1-2
D: NA
V: TRBV5-5
size: few
DNA: TGTGCCAGCAGCTTGGGGCAGGGGAACTATGGCTACACCTTC
CDR3: CASSLGQGNYGYTF

J: TRBJ2-7
D: NA
V: TRBV15
size: NA
DNA: TGTGCCACCAGCAGGATGGGGTCGCGGGAGCAGTACTTC
CDR3: CATSRMGSREQYF

J: TRBJ2-3
D: NA
V: TRBV4-2
size: few
DNA: TGTGCCAGCAGCCAACCCCTTCTGCAGCGGGTTGATCATACGCAGTATTTT
CDR3: CASSQPLLQRVDHTQYF

J: TRBJ1-2
D: NA
V: TRBV27
size: NA
DNA: TGTGCCAGCAGTTTCCCCAGCGGCTACGGCTACACCTTC
CDR3: CASSFPSGYGYTF

J: TRBJ1-2
D: NA
V: TRBV5-1
size: few
DNA: TGCGCCAGCAGCTTGACACCTAACTATGGCTACACCTTC
CDR3: CASSLTPNYGYTF

J: TRBJ2-3
D: TRBD1
V: TRBV5-8
size: NA
DNA: TGTGCCAGCAGCTTCTACAGGGGAGGCACAGATACGCAGTATTTT
CDR3: CASSFYRGGTDTQYF

J: TRBJ1-4
D: NA
V: TRBV18
size: NA
DNA: TGTGCCAGCTCCTCCCCTGGGAATGAAAAACTGTTTTTT
CDR3: CASSSPGNEKLFF

J: TRBJ1-5
D: TRBD1
V: TRBV20-1
size: NA
DNA: TGCAGTGCTGCGGACAGGGGACATCAGCCCCAGCATTTT
CDR3: CSAADRGHQPQHF

J: TRBJ2-1
D: NA
V: TRBV7-8
size: NA
DNA: TGTGCCAGCAGCTTAGGCAGGGCAGGAGAGCAGTTCTTC
CDR3: CASSLGRAGEQFF

J: TRBJ1-5
D: NA
V: TRBV7-2
size: many
DNA: TGTGCCAGCAGCTTAGAACCCGGTTTAGCCCAGCATTTT
CDR3: CASSLEPGLAQHF

J: TRBJ2-3
D: NA
V: TRBV7-9
size: NA
DNA: TGTGCCAGCAGCTTAGGCCAGGCAGATACGCAGTATTTT
CDR3: CASSLGQADTQYF

J: TRBJ1-1
D: NA
V: TRBV5-1
size: few
DNA: TGCGCCAGCAGCTTGCAACGGAACACTGAAGCTTTCTTT
CDR3: CASSLQRNTEAFF

J: TRBJ1-6
D: NA
V: TRBV5-1
size: NA
DNA: TGCGCCAGCAGCTTGCGACAGGCGAATAATTCACCCCTCCACTTT
CDR3: CASSLRQANNSPLHF

J: TRBJ1-2
D: NA
V: TRBV7-8
size: once
DNA: TGTGCCAGCAGCTTAAAATTCCTTCAGGATAACTATGGCTACACCTTC
CDR3: CASSLKFLQDNYGYTF

J: TRBJ1-1
D: TRBD1
V: TRBV6-5
size: few
DNA: TGTGCCAGCAGTATGCACTACAGGGGAGTCAACACTGAAGCTTTCTTT
CDR3: CASSMHYRGVNTEAFF

J: TRBJ2-1
D: TRBD2
V: TRBV25-1
size: few
DNA: TGTGCCAGCAGTGAATTTGGGGCCCGGGGACTAGCGGTAAATGAGCAGTTCTTC
CDR3: CASSEFGARGLAVNEQFF

J: TRBJ2-7
D: TRBD2
V: TRBV20-1
size: few
DNA: TGCAGTGCTCCAAGGACTAGCGGAGACAGTTCCTACGAGCAGTACTTC
CDR3: CSAPRTSGDSSYEQYF

J: TRBJ1-2
D: NA
V: TRBV18
size: many
DNA: TGTGCCAGCTCACCACTAAGACAGGACCGCTATGGCTACACCTTC
CDR3: CASSPLRQDRYGYTF

J: TRBJ1-2
D: TRBD1
V: TRBV20-1
size: NA
DNA: TGCAGTGCTCCGCCGGGACAGTACTATGGCTACACCTTC
CDR3: CSAPPGQYYGYTF

J: TRBJ2-7
D: TRBD1
V: TRBV5-1
size: NA
DNA: TGCGCCAGCAGCTTGGGGGACAGGGGCTCGTGGCAGTACTTC
CDR3: CASSLGDRGSWQYF

J: TRBJ1-2
D: NA
V: TRBV28
size: few
DNA: TGTGCCAGCAGTTTAGGCAACTATGGCTACACCTTC
CDR3: CASSLGNYGYTF

J: TRBJ2-1
D: NA
V: TRBV12-3/TRBV12-4
size: NA
DNA: TGTGCCAGCAGTTTAGCCCGGAACCACAATGAGCAGTTCTTC
CDR3: CASSLARNHNEQFF

J: TRBJ1-5
D: NA
V: TRBV5-5
size: few
DNA: TGTGCCAGCAGCTTGGACGAGGGGGGCTATCAGCCCCAGCATTTT
CDR3: CASSLDEGGYQPQHF

J: TRBJ1-1
D: TRBD1
V: TRBV6-1
size: few
DNA: TGTGCCAGCAGTGAAGCAAGACAGGGCACTGAAGCTTTCTTT
CDR3: CASSEARQGTEAFF

J: TRBJ1-5
D: TRBD1
V: TRBV7-9
size: NA
DNA: TGTGCCAGCAGCTTAGGTGCCCAGGGGGCAGGGCAGCCCCAGCATTTT
CDR3: CASSLGAQGAGQPQHF

J: TRBJ1-3
D: NA
V: TRBV5-1
size: few
DNA: TGCGCCAGCAGCTTTACTTCACCAACTACAGTGAACTCTGGAAACACCATATATTTT
CDR3: CASSFTSPTTVNSGNTIYF

J: TRBJ1-3
D: NA
V: TRBV12-3/TRBV12-4
size: NA
DNA: TGTGCCAGCAGTTTTCAGGTCTCTGGAAACACCATATATTTT
CDR3: CASSFQVSGNTIYF

J: TRBJ2-5
D: NA
V: TRBV10-3
size: few
DNA: TGTGCCATCAGTCTCAAGGGAGAGACCCAGTACTTC
CDR3: CAISLKGETQYF

J: TRBJ2-1
D: TRBD2
V: TRBV5-1
size: NA
DNA: TGCGCCAGCAGCTTGCTAGCGGGAGTCGAGGGTAATGAGCAGTTCTTC
CDR3: CASSLLAGVEGNEQFF

J: TRBJ1-4
D: TRBD1
V: TRBV12-3/TRBV12-4
size: NA
DNA: TGTGCCAGCAGTCTCCGGACAGGGAGAAATGAAAAACTGTTTTTT
CDR3: CASSLRTGRNEKLFF

J: TRBJ1-1
D: NA
V: TRBV12-3/TRBV12-4
size: few
DNA: TGTGCCAGCAGTTTAGTTGGGGGAGGCACTGAAGCTTTCTTT
CDR3: CASSLVGGGTEAFF

J: TRBJ2-1
D: TRBD1
V: TRBV5-5
size: NA
DNA: TGTGCCAGCAGCTTGATGGGACAGAGTTACAATGAGCAGTTCTTC
CDR3: CASSLMGQSYNEQFF